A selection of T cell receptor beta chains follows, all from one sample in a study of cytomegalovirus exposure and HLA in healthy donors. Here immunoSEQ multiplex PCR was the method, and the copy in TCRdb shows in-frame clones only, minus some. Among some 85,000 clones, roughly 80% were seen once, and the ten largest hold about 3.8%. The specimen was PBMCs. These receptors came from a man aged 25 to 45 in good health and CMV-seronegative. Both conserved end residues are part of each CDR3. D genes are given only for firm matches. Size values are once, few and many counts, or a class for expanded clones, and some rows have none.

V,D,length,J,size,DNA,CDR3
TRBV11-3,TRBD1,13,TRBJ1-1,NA,TGTGCCAGCAGCCCGGGGGGGACAGGGGCAGCTTTCTTT,CASSPGGTGAAFF
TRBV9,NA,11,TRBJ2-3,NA,TGTGCCAGCAGCTCCTCAGATACGCAGTATTTT,CASSSSDTQYF
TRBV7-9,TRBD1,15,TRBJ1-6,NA,TGTGCCAGCAGCATAACAGGGGATGTTGATTCACCCCTCCACTTT,CASSITGDVDSPLHF
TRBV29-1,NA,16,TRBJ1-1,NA,TGCAGCGTGCTCCGGTACAGGTACCTATCTGGCACTGAAGCTTTCTTT,CSVLRYRYLSGTEAFF
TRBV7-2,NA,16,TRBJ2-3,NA,TGTGCCAGCAGCTTAAATGGCGGGACTAGCACAGATACGCAGTATTTT,CASSLNGGTSTDTQYF
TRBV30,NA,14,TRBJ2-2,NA,TGTGCCTGGCAGCCGGGACAGAACACCGGGGAGCTGTTTTTT,CAWQPGQNTGELFF
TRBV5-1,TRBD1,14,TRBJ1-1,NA,TGCGCCAGCAGCTTGGAGACAGGGTATACTGAAGCTTTCTTT,CASSLETGYTEAFF
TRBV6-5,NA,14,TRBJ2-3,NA,TGTGCCAGCAGTGAATACAGCAGCACAGATACGCAGTATTTT,CASSEYSSTDTQYF
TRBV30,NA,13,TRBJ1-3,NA,TGTGCCTGGAGTGAAGGGAGAGGAAACACCATATATTTT,CAWSEGRGNTIYF
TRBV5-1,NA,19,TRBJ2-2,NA,TGCGCCAGCAGCTTCGCTATGGGGCGGAGTTATTCGAACACCGGGGAGCTGTTTTTT,CASSFAMGRSYSNTGELFF
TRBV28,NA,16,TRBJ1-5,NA,TGTGCCAGCAGTTTATCGGGTGTGCGGGAAGGTCAGCCCCAGCATTTT,CASSLSGVREGQPQHF
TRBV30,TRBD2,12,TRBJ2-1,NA,TGTGCCTGGACACTAGCGGGACCTGAGCAGTTCTTC,CAWTLAGPEQFF
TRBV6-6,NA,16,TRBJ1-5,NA,TGTGCCAGCAGGATTTGGGGGGACGGGGGCAATCAGCCCCAGCATTTT,CASRIWGDGGNQPQHF
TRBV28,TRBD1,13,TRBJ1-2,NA,TGTGCCAGCACCGAGGGACAGTTCTATGGCTACACCTTC,CASTEGQFYGYTF
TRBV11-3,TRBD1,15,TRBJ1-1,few,TGTGCCAGCAGCACAAGCGGACAGGGGAACACTGAAGCTTTCTTT,CASSTSGQGNTEAFF
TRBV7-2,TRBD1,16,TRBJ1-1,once,TGTGCCAGCAGCTTGAATCAGGGGGCGAGGAACACTGAAGCTTTCTTT,CASSLNQGARNTEAFF
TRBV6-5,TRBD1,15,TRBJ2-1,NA,TGTGCCAGCAGTTACTGGACAGGACCTTCTGGTGAGCAGTTCTTC,CASSYWTGPSGEQFF
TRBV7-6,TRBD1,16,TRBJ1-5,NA,TGTGCCAGCAGCTTAGGAGTCGGGACAGGGATTCAGCCCCAGCATTTT,CASSLGVGTGIQPQHF
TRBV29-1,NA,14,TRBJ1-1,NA,TGCAGCGTTAGAACAGGGACGGCGAACACTGAAGCTTTCTTT,CSVRTGTANTEAFF
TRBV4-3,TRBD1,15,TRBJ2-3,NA,TGCGCCAGCAGCCAAACAGGGGTGGACACAGATACGCAGTATTTT,CASSQTGVDTDTQYF
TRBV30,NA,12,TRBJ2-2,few,TGTGCCTGGAGTTTGGGGCGAGGGGAGCTGTTTTTT,CAWSLGRGELFF
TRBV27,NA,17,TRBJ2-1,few,TGTGCCAGCAGCCCGGGGACTAAACTACCGAGGGGGGATGAGCAGTTCTTC,CASSPGTKLPRGDEQFF
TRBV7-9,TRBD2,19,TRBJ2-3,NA,TGTTCCAGCAGCACCACTGGGACTAGCGGGAAATTAAGATTAGATACGCAGTATTTT,CSSSTTGTSGKLRLDTQYF
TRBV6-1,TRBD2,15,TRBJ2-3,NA,TGTGCCAGCAGTAGGACTAGAGGTCGGGCAGATACGCAGTATTTT,CASSRTRGRADTQYF
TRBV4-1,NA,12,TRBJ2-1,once,TGCGCCAGCAGCCCGACTGGGAATGAGCAGTTCTTC,CASSPTGNEQFF
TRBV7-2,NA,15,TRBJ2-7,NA,TGTGCCAGCAGCTATGTTTACGGGAACTCCTACGAGCAGTACTTC,CASSYVYGNSYEQYF
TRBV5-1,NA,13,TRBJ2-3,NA,TGCGCCAGCAACCCCCCGGGGACAGATACGCAGTATTTT,CASNPPGTDTQYF
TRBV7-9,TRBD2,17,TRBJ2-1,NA,TGTGCCAGCAGCTCTTTAGGTAGGGCGGGAGGGAACAATGAGCAGTTCTTC,CASSSLGRAGGNNEQFF
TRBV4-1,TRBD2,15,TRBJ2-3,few,TGCGCCAGCAGCCAAGTGGGGAGGGGCACAGATACGCAGTATTTT,CASSQVGRGTDTQYF
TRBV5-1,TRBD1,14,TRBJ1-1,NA,TGCGCCAGCAGCGTGGGACAGTCGAACACTGAAGCTTTCTTT,CASSVGQSNTEAFF
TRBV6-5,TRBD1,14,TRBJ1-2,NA,TGTGCCAGCAGGGCAGGGACAGATAACTATGGCTACACCTTC,CASRAGTDNYGYTF
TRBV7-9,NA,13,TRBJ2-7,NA,TGTGCCAGCAGCTTTTATCCAGGGGACGAGCAGTACTTC,CASSFYPGDEQYF
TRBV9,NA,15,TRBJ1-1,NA,TGTGCCAGCAGCTTAATGACAGGAGTTAACACTGAAGCTTTCTTT,CASSLMTGVNTEAFF
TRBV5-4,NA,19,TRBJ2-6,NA,TGTGCCAGCAGCTCCCGGACAGACGCCCCTAGGTCTGGGGCCAACGTCCTGACTTTC,CASSSRTDAPRSGANVLTF
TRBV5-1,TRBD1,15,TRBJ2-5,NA,TGCGCCAGCAGCTTATCCGGGACAGGGCAGGAGACCCAGTACTTC,CASSLSGTGQETQYF
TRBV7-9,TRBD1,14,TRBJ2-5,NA,TGTGCCAGCAGCTTCGGACAGGCCCAAGAGACCCAGTACTTC,CASSFGQAQETQYF
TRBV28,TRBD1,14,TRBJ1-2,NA,TGTGCCAGCAGTTCTTTCGGGACAGCCTATGGCTACACCTTC,CASSSFGTAYGYTF
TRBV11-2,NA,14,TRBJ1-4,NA,TGTGCCAGCAGGCAACAGGGATCGGGTGAAAAACTGTTTTTT,CASRQQGSGEKLFF
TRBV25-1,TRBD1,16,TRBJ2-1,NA,TGTGCCAGCAGTGAATCCGACAGGGAGAGGTACAATGAGCAGTTCTTC,CASSESDRERYNEQFF
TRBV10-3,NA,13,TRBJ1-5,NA,TGTGCCATCAAAGGGGATGGCAATCAGCCCCAGCATTTT,CAIKGDGNQPQHF
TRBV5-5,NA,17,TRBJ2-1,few,TGTGCCAGCAGCTTGGGGGAGGGACACCCCTCCTACAATGAGCAGTTCTTC,CASSLGEGHPSYNEQFF
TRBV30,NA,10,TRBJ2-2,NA,TGTGGACAGGGAGGCGGGGAGCTGTTTTTT,CGQGGGELFF
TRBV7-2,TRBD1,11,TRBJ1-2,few,TGTACCGATACAGGGGACTATGGCTACACCTTC,CTDTGDYGYTF
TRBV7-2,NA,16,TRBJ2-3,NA,TGTGCCAGCAGCTTAGTATTAGTCCTTTGCACAGATACGCAGTATTTT,CASSLVLVLCTDTQYF
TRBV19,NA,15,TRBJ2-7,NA,TGTGCCAGTAGTGTTGAATCCAGGGGCTCCTACGAGCAGTACTTC,CASSVESRGSYEQYF